This T cell receptor beta chain was observed in a study of blood T cell repertoires in COVID-19. Method: immunoSEQ multiplex PCR; TCRdb's copy keeps in-frame clones and lacks some. The repertoire holds under 200,000 clones, with around 87% as singletons. The V end was cut by 1 base, the J end by 0 bases, with 16 bases between. Germline V gene sequence: CDR1 KGHSH, CDR2 LQKENI. The CDR3 sequence is 18 residues long. The sample consisted of peripheral blood. V gene TRBV18 combines with J gene TRBJ1-3; D gene ambiguous. The source of this sequence is a man aged 40-55 years with active or convalescent COVID-19. CDR3 region: CASSPRAGVGGSGNTIYF. The DNA of the CDR3 is TGTGCCAGCTCACCACGTGCCGGGGTCGGCGGCTCTGGAAACACCATATATTTT.